Reported below is one TCR beta chain. This receptor's antigen is unknown. Base qualities were left out, and no much larger clone turns up one base away. The data were obtained in a study of patients and donors after allogeneic stem cell transplantation (dated by TCRdb to the early 2020s). From a lookup of the germline V gene, CDR1 and CDR2 are SNHLY and FYNNEI. The CDR3 goes from the cysteine to the phenylalanine over 14 residues. Kept here is only the CDR3 DNA, which spans 42 bases and is read in frame from base 1. V loses 11 bases, J loses 4 bases, and the germline ends lie 18 bases apart. Preparation of the library involved RT-PCR. Sequencing instrument: NextSeq 550. Through fastp at Q25 and MiXCR, TCRdb rebuilt clones from the public reads, retaining in-frame beta chains. Rows are combined by CDR3 protein, so each entry shows the most common genes and DNA. The sample includes approximately 60,000 distinct CDR3 sequences, with about 14% observed a single time. Under 40% of the sample goes to the ten largest clones.

The receptor's source is a human donor who was either an allogeneic HSCT recipient or a stem cell or donor lymphocyte infusion donor (not recorded which). It is not recorded whose cells these are; they may come from a transplant donor. The sequenced sample consisted of blood, either unsorted or a sorted T cell fraction (not recorded which). The chain was built from TRBV2 and TRBJ2-1; D gene: possibly TRBD2, on 5 matching bases. The sequence in DNA is TGTGCCCTCCGGCCTGCGGGCAAATACAATGAGCAGTTCTTC. Its translation is CALRPAGKYNEQFF.